The 27 T cell receptor beta chains below all came from one sample that was sequenced in a study of OX40 agonist ivuxolimab in advanced cancers. Assay used: immunoSEQ multiplex PCR; TCRdb lists only in-frame clones, some missing. The table lists 40,000 to 50,000 clones, around nine tenths of them singletons. Specimen: CD4+ or CD8+ T cells sorted from blood, collected in a trial of the OX40 agonist ivuxolimab. Source of these receptors: an adult with an advanced solid tumor such as melanoma, head and neck, liver or kidney cancer.

The chain employs TRBV7-3 and TRBJ2-5; no clear D gene. V dropped 5 bases and J dropped 5 bases, with 12 bases sitting between them. CDR3 length: 13 residues. Germline V gives CDR1 SGHTA, CDR2 FQGTGA. The CDR3 here is CASSPVGSETQYF. The DNA of the CDR3 is TGTGCCAGCAGCCCCGTCGGTAGCGAGACCCAGTACTTC.

V is TRBV5-1 and J is TRBJ1-5; TRBD1 might be the D (6 bases). Trimming removed 0 bases at V and 6 bases at J, with 16 bases between. CDR3 length equals 16 residues. The V gene's germline CDR1 is SGHRS and CDR2 YFSETQ. The DNA for the CDR3 is TGCGCCAGCAGCTTGGGAGACAGGCTTGACGGTCAGCCCCAGCATTTT. It codes for CASSLGDRLDGQPQHF.

V gene TRBV5-1 combines with J gene TRBJ2-7; TRBD2 might be the D (6 bases). Trimming removed 4 bases at V and 1 base at J, with 12 bases between. CDR1 and CDR2 from the germline V gene are SGHRS and YFSETQ. The CDR3 is 14 amino acids. CDR3 DNA sequence: TGCGCCAGCAGCACCGGGACTGCGTCCTACGAGCAGTACTTC. It yields the protein CASSTGTASYEQYF.

The chain is built from TRBV7-9 and TRBJ2-2; a possible D gene is TRBD2 (5 bases). Germline V gene data show CDR1 as SEHNR and CDR2 as FQNEAQ (reference sequence). This CDR3 has 16 amino acids. V lost 5 bases, J lost 5 bases, and 18 bases lay in between. Here the CDR3 reads CASSPPGGLRTGELFF. The CDR3 nucleotides read TGTGCCAGCAGCCCCCCAGGAGGCCTGAGGACCGGGGAGCTGTTTTTT.

Worth noting for this clone: One end of the junction varies from germline; a read error may be responsible. CDR3 bases: TGTGCCAGCAGCTTGGTTCTAGAAGGGGAGACCCAGTACTTC. Encoded protein: CASSLVLEGETQYF. V usage is TRBV5-3 and J usage is TRBJ2-5; no firm D call. TRBV5-3 is an ORF for which the function is uncertain. The CDR3 extends over 14 amino acids.

Only a few counts were recorded for this clone. The rearrangement links TRBV7-9 to TRBJ1-2; D not certain. Deletions cut 5 bases from V and 5 bases from J, with 6 bases between. Germline V lookup: CDR1 SEHNR, CDR2 FQNEAQ (reference sequence). The CDR3 covers 11 residues. The CDR3 here is CASSERYGYTF. In DNA form, the CDR3 reads TGTGCCAGCAGCGAAAGATATGGCTACACCTTC.

The gene calls are TRBV5-8 and TRBJ1-6; D uncertain. The CDR3 extends over 15 amino acids. The germline V and J ends were trimmed by 2 bases and 0 bases, with 6 bases remaining between them. CDR1 is SGHTS and CDR2 is YDEGEE in the germline V gene. The CDR3 DNA is TGTGCCAGCAGCTTTTTCAGCTCCTATAATTCACCCCTCCACTTT. Translating gives CASSFFSSYNSPLHF.

This chain links TRBV6-5 with TRBJ2-7; D is possibly TRBD1 (6 bases). V lost 4 bases and J 2 bases, leaving 18 bases between the germline ends. The CDR3 has 16 residues. The V gene's germline CDR1 is MNHEY and CDR2 SVGAGI. Here the CDR3 reads CASSSPEGQGTYEQYF. Written as DNA, the CDR3 is TGTGCCAGCAGTTCGCCTGAGGGCCAGGGGACCTACGAGCAGTACTTC.

The chain carries TRBV19 and TRBJ2-7, with D hard to call. Germline lookup yields CDR1 LNHDA and CDR2 SQIVND (reference sequence). The CDR3 loop spans 13 amino acids. Trimming took off 2 bases at V and 5 bases at J, with 10 bases between the two ends. The CDR3 nucleotides read TGTGCCAGTAGTATATCCTACCTCGACGAGCAGTACTTC. It encodes CASSISYLDEQYF.

The chain combines TRBV7-9 with TRBJ1-3, with D perhaps TRBD1 (5 bases). With 5 bases removed from V and 3 bases from J, the gap between germline ends came to 11 bases. This CDR3 comprises 14 residues. Looked up from germline, CDR1 is SEHNR and CDR2 is FQNEAQ (reference sequence). The CDR3 coding sequence is TGTGCCAGCAGCGGGGGACGGATTGGAAACACCATATATTTT. This gives the protein CASSGGRIGNTIYF.

The gene calls are TRBV2 and TRBJ1-3; maybe TRBD1 (5 bases). The CDR3 totals 15 residues. CDR1 is SNHLY and CDR2 is FYNNEI in the germline V gene. Trimming cost V 3 bases and J 0 bases, with 9 bases left between them. The CDR3 protein is CASSEGGNSGNTIYF. DNA for the CDR3: TGTGCCAGCAGTGAGGGGGGGAACTCTGGAAACACCATATATTTT.

The V and J genes are TRBV7-3 and TRBJ2-7; 8 bases match TRBD1. Per germline, CDR1 SGHTA and CDR2 FQGTGA. V trimming: 4 bases; J trimming: 5 bases; junction bases outside the gene matches: 10. This CDR3 contains 15 residues. CDR3 sequence (DNA): TGTGCCAGCAGCTCCCAGGGGGCCGGGGCCCACGAGCAGTACTTC. It codes for CASSSQGAGAHEQYF.

This clone was picked up a small number of times. V gene TRBV7-9 combines with J gene TRBJ1-2; 7 bases map to TRBD1. V lost 1 base to trimming and J lost 4 bases; unmatched junction nucleotides: 3. Germline CDR1 is SEHNR and CDR2 is FQNEAQ (reference sequence). The CDR3 totals 14 residues. Here the CDR3 reads CASSLGGTAYGYTF. The CDR3 nucleotides read TGTGCCAGCAGCTTAGGGGGGACAGCCTATGGCTACACCTTC.

This chain connects TRBV5-1 to TRBJ1-1, with 7 bases that match TRBD1. The CDR3 loop spans 14 amino acids. Germline loops: CDR1 SGHRS, CDR2 YFSETQ. Trimming removed 5 bases from V and 2 bases from J; junction bases left unmatched: 6. The CDR3, as DNA: TGCGCCAGCAGTCGTCAGGGGGGAAACACTGAAGCTTTCTTT. It codes for CASSRQGGNTEAFF.

The chain employs TRBV7-8 and TRBJ2-7, with 9 bases lining up with TRBD2. V shed 5 bases, J shed 7 bases, and the junction held 12 bases outside the gene matches. In germline, CDR1 is SGHVS, CDR2 FQNEAQ. The CDR3 is 15 amino acids. This CDR3 reads CASSTDWRGGGEQYF. CDR3 DNA sequence: TGTGCCAGCAGCACCGACTGGCGGGGGGGCGGGGAGCAGTACTTC.

The sample holds a few counts of this clone. This sequence joins TRBV2 and TRBJ2-3, with 9 bases that match TRBD2. CDR3 length: 15 residues. J was trimmed by 0 bases and V by 4 bases; bases with no gene match: 2. Germline V lookup: CDR1 SNHLY, CDR2 FYNNEI. In DNA, the CDR3 is TGTGCCAGCAGTGGACTAGCGGTTAGCACAGATACGCAGTATTTT. Its translation is CASSGLAVSTDTQYF.

This clone has just one count. J is TRBJ2-2 and V is TRBV4-1; 12 bases align to TRBD2. Germline values: CDR1 MGHRA, CDR2 YSYEKL. The CDR3 loop spans 18 amino acids. The V segment lost 4 bases and the J segment 2 bases; nucleotides outside the gene matches: 8. The CDR3 sequence is CASSRKLLAGGNTGELFF. DNA for the CDR3: TGCGCCAGCAGCCGTAAATTACTAGCGGGAGGTAACACCGGGGAGCTGTTTTTT.

The rearrangement joins TRBV19 to TRBJ2-7; TRBD2 might be the D (5 bases). The CDR3 has 12 amino acids. In germline, CDR1 is LNHDA, CDR2 SQIVND (reference sequence). With 9 bases removed from V and 4 bases from J, the gap between germline ends came to 13 bases. CDR3 DNA sequence: TGTGCCAGCACACTCCCGGGGTACGAGCAGTACTTC. Its protein is CASTLPGYEQYF.

The chain has TRBV5-1 and TRBJ1-4, with a possible D match to TRBD1 (5 bases). Per germline, CDR1 SGHRS and CDR2 YFSETQ. The ends were cut back, 5 bases at V and 0 bases at J, with 8 bases in the middle. CDR3 length equals 14 residues. The CDR3 sequence: CASRPGATNEKLFF. CDR3 bases: TGCGCCAGCAGACCGGGGGCAACTAATGAAAAACTGTTTTTT.

This clone was detected once. The J gene is TRBJ2-6, the V gene TRBV5-4; maybe TRBD2 (5 bases). Germline values: CDR1 SGHNT, CDR2 YYREEE (reference sequence). The CDR3 is 14 amino acids. The V and J ends lost 7 bases and 3 bases respectively, with 11 bases between them. DNA of the CDR3: TGTGCCAGCTTAGAGAGGGATGGGGCCAACGTCCTGACTTTC. It codes for CASLERDGANVLTF.

This clone has only one observation. The chain has TRBV7-8 and TRBJ2-6; no definite D call. Germline V gives CDR1 SGHVS, CDR2 FQNEAQ. The CDR3 has 13 amino acids. V lost 0 bases and J 3 bases, leaving 0 bases between the germline ends. The CDR3 is CASSLAGANVLTF. The CDR3 DNA reads as TGTGCCAGCAGCTTAGCTGGGGCCAACGTCCTGACTTTC. The whole variable domain, filled in from reference TRBV7-8 and TRBJ2-6, reads GAGVSQSPRYKVAKRGQDVALRCDPISGHVSLFWYQQALGQGPEFLTYFQNEAQLDKSGLPSDRFFAERPEGSVSTLKIQRTQQEDSAVYLCASSLAGANVLTFGAGSRLTVL.

This rearrangement joins TRBV7-8 to TRBJ1-6; D not certain. The CDR3 sequence is 15 residues long. Germline V lookup: CDR1 SGHVS, CDR2 FQNEAQ. The V gene lost 0 bases and the J gene lost 7 bases, with 10 bases spanning the gap. In DNA, the CDR3 is TGTGCCAGCAGCTTAGCGACGGGGATGAATTCACCCCTCCACTTT. It encodes CASSLATGMNSPLHF.

The genes are TRBV6-1 and TRBJ1-6; 8 bases map to TRBD1. V was pared by 5 bases and J by 6 bases, with 6 bases of the junction left unmatched. The CDR3 spans 15 residues. Germline CDR1 is MNHNS and CDR2 is SASEGT. CDR3 in DNA: TGTGCCAGCAGTCAGACAGGGGCCTTTAATTCACCCCTCCACTTT. Residues: CASSQTGAFNSPLHF.

The CDR3 nucleotides read TGTGCCAGCTCACGAGAAAACACCATATATTTT. It translates to CASSRENTIYF. The V and J genes are TRBV18 and TRBJ1-3; D gene ambiguous. CDR1 is KGHSH and CDR2 is LQKENI in the germline V gene. V was clipped by 4 bases and J by 6 bases, with 4 bases between them. The length of the CDR3 is 11 residues.

V usage is TRBV25-1 and J usage is TRBJ2-3; D gene unclear. Trimming pared 6 bases from V and 6 bases from J, leaving 1 base between. There are 9 residues in the CDR3. CDR1 is MGHDK and CDR2 is SYGVNS in the germline V gene. CDR3 in DNA: TGTGCCAGCAGGGATACGCAGTATTTT. Translated, it gives CASRDTQYF.

This chain links TRBV7-9 with TRBJ1-5, with TRBD1 matching over 7 bases. V dropped 4 bases and J dropped 5; count of bases not matched to a gene: 8. This CDR3 region has 15 residues. CDR1 and CDR2 from the germline V gene are SEHNR and FQNEAQ (reference sequence). The CDR3 loop reads CASSSTGELYQPQHF. In DNA form, the CDR3 reads TGTGCCAGCAGCTCAACAGGGGAACTTTATCAGCCCCAGCATTTT.

This clone was observed once. The V gene is TRBV28, the J gene TRBJ2-1, with a weak D call TRBD1 (6 bases). This CDR3 spans 13 amino acids. Germline CDR1 reads MDHEN; CDR2 reads SYDVKM. The V and J ends lost 4 bases and 6 bases respectively, with 10 bases between them. The CDR3 DNA sequence: TGTGCCAGCAGTTCCGGACAGTCCAATGAGCAGTTCTTC. This encodes CASSSGQSNEQFF. Together with reference TRBV28 and TRBJ2-1, the CDR3 gives the full variable domain: DVKVTQSSRYLVKRTGEKVFLECVQDMDHENMFWYRQDPGLGLRLIYFSYDVKMKEKGDIPEGYSVSREKKERFSLILESASTNQTSMYLCASSSGQSNEQFFGPGTRLTVL.